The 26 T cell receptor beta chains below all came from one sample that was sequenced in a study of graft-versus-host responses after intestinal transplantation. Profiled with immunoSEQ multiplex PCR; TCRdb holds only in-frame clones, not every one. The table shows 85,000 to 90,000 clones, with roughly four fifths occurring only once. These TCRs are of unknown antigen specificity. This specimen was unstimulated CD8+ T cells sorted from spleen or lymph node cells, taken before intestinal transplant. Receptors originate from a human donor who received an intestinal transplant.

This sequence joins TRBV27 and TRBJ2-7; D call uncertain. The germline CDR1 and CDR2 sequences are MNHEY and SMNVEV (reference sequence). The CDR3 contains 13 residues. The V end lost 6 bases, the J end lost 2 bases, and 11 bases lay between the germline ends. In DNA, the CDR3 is TGTGCCAGCAGCTTTGGACGGACCTACGAGCAGTACTTC. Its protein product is CASSFGRTYEQYF.

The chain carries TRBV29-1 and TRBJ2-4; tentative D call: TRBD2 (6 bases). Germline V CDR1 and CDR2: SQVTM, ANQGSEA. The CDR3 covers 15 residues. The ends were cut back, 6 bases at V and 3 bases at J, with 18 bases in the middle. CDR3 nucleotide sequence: TGCAGCGTCCAACTTCTTTCGGGGGACAAAAACATTCAGTACTTC. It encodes CSVQLLSGDKNIQYF.

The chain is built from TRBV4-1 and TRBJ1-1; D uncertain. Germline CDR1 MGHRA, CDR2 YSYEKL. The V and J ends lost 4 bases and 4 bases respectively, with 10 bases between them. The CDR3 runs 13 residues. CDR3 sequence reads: CASSPRLSTEAFF. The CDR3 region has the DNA TGCGCCAGCAGCCCCCGACTCAGCACTGAAGCTTTCTTT.

The CDR3 here is CASSLEGTDTQYF. The DNA for the CDR3 is TGCGCCAGCAGCTTGGAGGGCACAGATACGCAGTATTTT. V usage is TRBV5-1 and J usage is TRBJ2-3; D remains ambiguous. CDR3 size: 13 residues. Germline CDR1 is SGHRS and CDR2 is YFSETQ. V dropped 0 bases and J dropped 1 base, with 3 bases sitting between them. The full variable domain, its missing parts supplied by reference TRBV5-1 and TRBJ2-3, is KAGVTQTPRYLIKTRGQQVTLSCSPISGHRSVSWYQQTPGQGLQFLFEYFSETQRNKGNFPGRFSGRQFSNSRSEMNVSTLELGDSALYLCASSLEGTDTQYFGPGTRLTVL.

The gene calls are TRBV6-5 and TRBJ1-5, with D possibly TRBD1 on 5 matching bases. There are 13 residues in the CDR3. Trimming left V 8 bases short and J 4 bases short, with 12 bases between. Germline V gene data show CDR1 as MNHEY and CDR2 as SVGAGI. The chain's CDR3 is CASGGSENQPQHF. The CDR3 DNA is TGTGCCAGCGGGGGGAGCGAAAATCAGCCCCAGCATTTT.

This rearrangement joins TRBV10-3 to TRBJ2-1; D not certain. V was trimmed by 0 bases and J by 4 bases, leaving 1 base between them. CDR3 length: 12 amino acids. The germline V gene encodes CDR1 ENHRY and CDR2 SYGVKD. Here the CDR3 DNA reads TGTGCCATCAGTGAGTCGTACAATGAGCAGTTCTTC. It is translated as CAISESYNEQFF.

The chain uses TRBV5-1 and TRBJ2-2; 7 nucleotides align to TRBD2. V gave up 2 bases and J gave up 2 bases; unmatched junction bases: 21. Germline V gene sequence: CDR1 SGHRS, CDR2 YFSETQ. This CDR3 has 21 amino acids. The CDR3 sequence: CASSFPRAGPGLAANTGELFF. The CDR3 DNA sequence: TGCGCCAGCAGCTTTCCCAGGGCGGGCCCCGGGCTAGCGGCAAACACCGGGGAGCTGTTTTTT.

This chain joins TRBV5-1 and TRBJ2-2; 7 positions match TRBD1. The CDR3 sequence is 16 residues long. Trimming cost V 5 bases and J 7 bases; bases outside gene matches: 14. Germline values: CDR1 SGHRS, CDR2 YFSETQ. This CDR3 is CASSFRDRLLGGELFF. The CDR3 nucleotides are TGCGCCAGCAGTTTCCGGGACAGATTGTTGGGCGGGGAGCTGTTTTTT.

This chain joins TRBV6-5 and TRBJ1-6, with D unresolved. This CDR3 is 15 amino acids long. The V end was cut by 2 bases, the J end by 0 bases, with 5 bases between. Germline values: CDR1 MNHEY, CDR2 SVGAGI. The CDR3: CASSYGSSYNSPLHF. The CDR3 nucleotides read TGTGCCAGCAGTTACGGGAGCTCCTATAATTCACCCCTCCACTTT.

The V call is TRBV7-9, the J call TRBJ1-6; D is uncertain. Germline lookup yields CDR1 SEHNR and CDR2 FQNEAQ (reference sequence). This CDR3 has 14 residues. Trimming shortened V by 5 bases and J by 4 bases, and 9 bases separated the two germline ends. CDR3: CASSPGPYNSPLHF. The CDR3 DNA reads TGTGCCAGCAGCCCTGGACCTTATAATTCACCCCTCCACTTT.

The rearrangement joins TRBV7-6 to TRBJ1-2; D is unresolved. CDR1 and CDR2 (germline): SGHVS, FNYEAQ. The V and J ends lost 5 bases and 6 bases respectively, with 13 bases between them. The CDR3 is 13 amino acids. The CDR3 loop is CASSPRLGNGYTF. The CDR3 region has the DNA TGTGCCAGCAGCCCACGCCTCGGAAATGGCTACACCTTC.

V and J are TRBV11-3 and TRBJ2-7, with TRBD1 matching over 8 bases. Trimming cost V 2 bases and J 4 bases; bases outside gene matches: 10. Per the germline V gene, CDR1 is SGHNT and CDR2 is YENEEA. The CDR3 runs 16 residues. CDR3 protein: CASSLRVRTGWYEQYF. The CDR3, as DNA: TGTGCCAGCAGCTTACGAGTGAGGACAGGGTGGTACGAGCAGTACTTC.

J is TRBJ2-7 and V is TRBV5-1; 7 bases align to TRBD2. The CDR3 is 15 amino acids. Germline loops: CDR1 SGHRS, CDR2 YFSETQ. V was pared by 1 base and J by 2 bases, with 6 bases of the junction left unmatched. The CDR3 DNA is TGCGCCAGCAGCTTGACGGCGGGGGAGGCCTACGAGCAGTACTTC. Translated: CASSLTAGEAYEQYF.

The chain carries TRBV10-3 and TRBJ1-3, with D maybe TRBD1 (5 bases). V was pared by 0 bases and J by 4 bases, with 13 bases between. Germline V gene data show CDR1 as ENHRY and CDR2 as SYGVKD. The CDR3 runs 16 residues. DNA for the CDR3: TGTGCCATCAGTGAGTCCAATCAGGGCGTGGGAAACACCATATATTTT. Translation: CAISESNQGVGNTIYF.

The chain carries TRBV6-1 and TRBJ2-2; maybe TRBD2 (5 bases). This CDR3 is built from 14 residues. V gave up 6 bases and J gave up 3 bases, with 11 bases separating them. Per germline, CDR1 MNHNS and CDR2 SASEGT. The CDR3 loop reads CASSLSGYTGELFF. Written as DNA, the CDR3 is TGTGCCAGCAGCCTCTCGGGGTACACCGGGGAGCTGTTTTTT.

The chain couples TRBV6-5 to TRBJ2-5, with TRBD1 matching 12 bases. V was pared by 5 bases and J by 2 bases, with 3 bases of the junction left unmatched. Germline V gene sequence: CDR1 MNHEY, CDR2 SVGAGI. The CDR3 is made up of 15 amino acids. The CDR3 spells CASSGDRGLQETQYF. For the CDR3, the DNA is TGTGCCAGCAGTGGGGACAGGGGGCTTCAAGAGACCCAGTACTTC.

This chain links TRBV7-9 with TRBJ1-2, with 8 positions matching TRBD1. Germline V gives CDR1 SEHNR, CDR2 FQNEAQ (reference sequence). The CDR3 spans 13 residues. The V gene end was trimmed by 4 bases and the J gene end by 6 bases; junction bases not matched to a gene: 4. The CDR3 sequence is CASSSHRGNGYTF. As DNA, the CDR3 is TGTGCCAGCAGCTCTCACAGGGGGAATGGCTACACCTTC.

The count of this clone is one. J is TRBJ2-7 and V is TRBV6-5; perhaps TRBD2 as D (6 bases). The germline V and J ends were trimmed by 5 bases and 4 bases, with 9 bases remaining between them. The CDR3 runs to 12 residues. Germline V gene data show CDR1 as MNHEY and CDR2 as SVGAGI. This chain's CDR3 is CASSEGGYEQYF. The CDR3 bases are TGTGCCAGCAGTGAAGGAGGGTACGAGCAGTACTTC.

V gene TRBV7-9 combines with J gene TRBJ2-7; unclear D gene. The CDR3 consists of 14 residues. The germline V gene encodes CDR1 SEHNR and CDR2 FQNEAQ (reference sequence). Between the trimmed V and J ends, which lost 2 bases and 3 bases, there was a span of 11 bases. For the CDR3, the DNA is TGTGCCAGCAGCTTACAGGACGGGTACTACGAGCAGTACTTC. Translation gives CASSLQDGYYEQYF.

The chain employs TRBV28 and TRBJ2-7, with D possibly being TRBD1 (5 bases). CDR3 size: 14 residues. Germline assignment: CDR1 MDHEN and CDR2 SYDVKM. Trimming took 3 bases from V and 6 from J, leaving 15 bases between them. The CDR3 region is CASSFNQGVGEQYF. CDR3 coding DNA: TGTGCCAGCAGTTTTAACCAGGGCGTCGGCGAGCAGTACTTC.

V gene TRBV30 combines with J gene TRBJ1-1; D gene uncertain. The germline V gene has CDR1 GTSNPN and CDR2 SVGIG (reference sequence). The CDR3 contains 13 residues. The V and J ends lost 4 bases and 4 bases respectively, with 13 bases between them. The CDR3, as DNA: TGTGCCTGGATTCGCCTGACGGGCACTGAAGCTTTCTTT. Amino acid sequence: CAWIRLTGTEAFF.

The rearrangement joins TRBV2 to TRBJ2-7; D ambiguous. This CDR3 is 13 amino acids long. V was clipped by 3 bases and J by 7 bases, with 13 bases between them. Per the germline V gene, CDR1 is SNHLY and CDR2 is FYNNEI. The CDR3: CASSEGLKGEQYF. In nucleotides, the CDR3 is TGTGCCAGCAGTGAGGGTCTTAAAGGGGAGCAGTACTTC.

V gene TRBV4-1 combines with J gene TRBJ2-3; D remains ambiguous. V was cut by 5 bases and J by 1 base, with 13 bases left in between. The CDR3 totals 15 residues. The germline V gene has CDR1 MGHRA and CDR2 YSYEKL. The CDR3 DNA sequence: TGCGCCAGCAGCTACCCGGGCGCCCGCACAGATACGCAGTATTTT. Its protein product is CASSYPGARTDTQYF.

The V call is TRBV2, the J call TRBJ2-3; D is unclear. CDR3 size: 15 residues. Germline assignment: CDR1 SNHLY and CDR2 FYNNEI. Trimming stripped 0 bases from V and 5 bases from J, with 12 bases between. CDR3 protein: CASSEALIAEDTQYF. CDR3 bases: TGTGCCAGCAGTGAAGCGCTGATAGCCGAAGATACGCAGTATTTT.

CDR3 coding DNA: TGCGCCAGCATTCCGGGACAGGGGGCTACCGGGGAGCTGTTTTTT. Translating it yields CASIPGQGATGELFF. The chain employs TRBV5-1 and TRBJ2-2; TRBD1 matches 12 bases. The germline V gene encodes CDR1 SGHRS and CDR2 YFSETQ. The CDR3 is 15 amino acids. J lost 5 bases, V lost 6 bases, and 5 bases had no gene match.

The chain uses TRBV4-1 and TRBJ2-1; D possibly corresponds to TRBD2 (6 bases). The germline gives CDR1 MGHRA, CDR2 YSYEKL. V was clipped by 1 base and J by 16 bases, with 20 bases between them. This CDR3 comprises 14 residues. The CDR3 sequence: CASSQVLSGRSVFF. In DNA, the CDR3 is TGCGCCAGCAGCCAAGTCCTTAGCGGACGGAGTGTTTTCTTC.